The source of this T cell receptor (beta chain) is a study of Ad26.COV2.S vaccination and SARS-CoV-2 variants. Looking at the study overall: The vaccine Ad26.COV2.S was put into the muscle once, or twice with 56 days between. General study results and limits: Non-spike TCR breadth did not differ much between vaccine and placebo recipients. Ad26.COV2.S recipients had broader spike-specific TCRs (P = 0.0014).

Clones were read by immunoSEQ multiplex PCR, and TCRdb kept only the in-frame ones, dropping some. The profile shows some 340,000 clones, roughly 84% of them singletons. As to this clone: The antigen is unknown.

Treatment in this sample: 19 received Ad26.COV2.S at low or high dose, single or two shots; 5 received placebo; per-sample allocation not given. Sample collection was performed on day 63 after the first vaccine or placebo injection. Adults aged 18-55 years in Boston included the donor. Trimming removed 0 bases from V and 4 bases from J, with 10 bases in between. Germline V lookup: CDR1 SGDLS, CDR2 YYNGEE. This CDR3 is built from 14 residues. J is TRBJ1-2 and V is TRBV9, with a weak D call TRBD1 (6 bases). The specimen was peripheral blood, collected in a trial of Ad26.COV2.S vaccine versus placebo. This receptor was obtained from a person between 18 and 65 years old who received the Ad26.COV2.S COVID-19 vaccine or a placebo. The CDR3 nucleotides are TGTGCCAGCAGCGTAGATGGGGGGGCCTATGGCTACACCTTC. It encodes CASSVDGGAYGYTF.